The clone carrying this TCR beta chain was seen repeatedly, ten times or more. Its cognate antigen is unknown. The data stem from a study of T cells after yellow fever vaccination. General study findings and limits: Among all clonotypes, a small share was observed in both CD4 and CD8 compartments. Abundant clonotypes from the bulk population could have been carried over as contaminants into FACS-sorted repertoires. Once the booster was given, most primary-vaccination clones reappeared, at about 96% for CD4 and more than 85% for CD8.

Synthesis of TCR cDNA relied on 5'RACE template switching, which attached a universal primer site and UMIs. TCRdb processed the 5' RACE reads anew with MiXCR; each CDR3 protein has one entry. Of about 340,000 distinct CDR3 sequences in the sample, 8.5% to 9% are singletons; the top ten hold approximately 19%. J gave up 5 bases and V 0 bases, and 6 bases lay outside the gene matches. The CDR3 is made up of 15 amino acids. CDR1 is DFQATT, CDR2 SNEGSKA, per germline (reference sequence). This sequence originates from a man aged 18 to 29 who received the YFV17D yellow fever vaccine. This specimen was PBMCs, taken on the day of the first yellow fever vaccination. The chain links TRBV20-1 to TRBJ2-3; 9 bases agree with TRBD2. The CDR3 here is CSARERTSAGDTQYF. CDR3 in DNA: TGCAGTGCTAGAGAAAGGACTAGCGCGGGAGATACGCAGTATTTT.